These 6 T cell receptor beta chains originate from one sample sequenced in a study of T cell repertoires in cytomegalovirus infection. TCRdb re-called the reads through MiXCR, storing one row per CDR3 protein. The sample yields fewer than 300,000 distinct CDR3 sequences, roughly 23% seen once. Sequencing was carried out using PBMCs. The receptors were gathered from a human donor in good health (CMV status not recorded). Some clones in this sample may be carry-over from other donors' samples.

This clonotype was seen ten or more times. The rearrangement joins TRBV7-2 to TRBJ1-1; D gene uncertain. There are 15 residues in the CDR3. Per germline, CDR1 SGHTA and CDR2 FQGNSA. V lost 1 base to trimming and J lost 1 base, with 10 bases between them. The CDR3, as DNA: TGTGCCAGCAGCTTAGTTCCACACCAGAACACTGAAGCTTTCTTT. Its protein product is CASSLVPHQNTEAFF.

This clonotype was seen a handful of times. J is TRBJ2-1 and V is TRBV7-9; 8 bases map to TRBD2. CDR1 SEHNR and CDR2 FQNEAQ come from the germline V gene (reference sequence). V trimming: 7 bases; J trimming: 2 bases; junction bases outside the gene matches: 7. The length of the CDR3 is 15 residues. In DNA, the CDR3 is TGTGCCAGCACCGAGCTAGCGGGTACCTACAATGAGCAGTTCTTC. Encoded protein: CASTELAGTYNEQFF.

The DNA for the CDR3 is TGTGCCAGCAGGCCTAGCACCGGGGAGCTGTTTTTT. Translating it yields CASRPSTGELFF. The V call is TRBV6-2 or TRBV6-3, the J call TRBJ2-2; D uncertain. CDR1 MNHEY and CDR2 SVGEGT come from the germline V gene. The V gene lost 6 bases and the J gene lost 4 bases, with 6 bases spanning the gap. The CDR3 length is 12 residues.

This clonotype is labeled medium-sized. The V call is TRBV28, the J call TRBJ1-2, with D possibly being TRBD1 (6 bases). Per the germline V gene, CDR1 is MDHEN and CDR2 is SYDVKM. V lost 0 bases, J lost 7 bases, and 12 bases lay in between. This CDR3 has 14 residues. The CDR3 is CASSLWLGGPGYTF. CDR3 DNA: TGTGCCAGCAGTTTATGGTTGGGGGGCCCTGGCTACACCTTC.

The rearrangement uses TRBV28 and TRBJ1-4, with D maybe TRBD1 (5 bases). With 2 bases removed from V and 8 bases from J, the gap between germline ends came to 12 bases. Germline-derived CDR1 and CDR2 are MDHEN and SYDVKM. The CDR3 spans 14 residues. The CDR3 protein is CASSLRGLREKLFF. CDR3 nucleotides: TGTGCCAGCAGTTTAAGGGGTCTCCGAGAAAAACTGTTTTTT.

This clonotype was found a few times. The CDR3 spells CASSLFGTGAYEQYF. The CDR3 DNA is TGTGCCAGCAGTTTATTTGGGACAGGGGCCTACGAGCAGTACTTC. The chain carries TRBV27 and TRBJ2-7; 10 nucleotides match TRBD1. V was clipped by 1 base and J by 2 bases; unmatched bases: 2. The CDR3 has 15 amino acids. CDR1 and CDR2 from the germline V gene are MNHEY and SMNVEV (reference sequence).